These 23 T cell receptor beta chains were all obtained from the same sample, sequenced in a study of early T cells in non-severe SARS-CoV-2 infection. TCRdb recomputed calls from the 5' RACE reads with MiXCR, one row per CDR3 protein. This table has about 110,000 distinct CDR3 sequences, 10% to 15% appearing once. The sequencing used whole blood, collected at baseline. The receptors originated from an adult who was a healthcare worker with PCR-confirmed SARS-CoV-2 infection or an uninfected control (not recorded which).

There are a few counts of this clonotype. The chain joins TRBV5-1 to TRBJ1-1, with 7 bases identical to TRBD1. This CDR3 is 17 amino acids long. V lost 2 bases to trimming and J lost 0 bases; unmatched junction nucleotides: 10. Germline loops: CDR1 SGHRS, CDR2 YFSETQ. The CDR3 region is CASSLTPGQPLNTEAFF. The CDR3, as DNA: TGCGCCAGCAGCTTAACACCGGGACAGCCCTTGAACACTGAAGCTTTCTTT.

In this sample, this clonotype turned up many times. V and J are TRBV20-1 and TRBJ2-5; no clear D gene. There are 12 residues in the CDR3. V lost 3 bases and J 3 bases, leaving 8 bases between the germline ends. Germline CDR1 and CDR2: DFQATT and SNEGSKA (reference sequence). CDR3 nucleotides: TGCAGTGCTAGCGTGGCGGAAGAGACCCAGTACTTC. It specifies CSASVAEETQYF.

V usage is TRBV7-7 and J usage is TRBJ1-1, with 10 bases identical to TRBD1. The germline V gene has CDR1 SSHAT and CDR2 FNYEAQ (reference sequence). The CDR3 covers 16 residues. The V segment lost 5 bases and the J segment 1 base; nucleotides outside the gene matches: 7. CDR3 bases: TGTGCCAGCAGCCCAATGACAGGGGGCACGAACACTGAAGCTTTCTTT. It codes for CASSPMTGGTNTEAFF. Looking up the rest from reference TRBV7-7 and TRBJ1-1 gives the full variable domain: GAGVSQSPRYKVTKRGQDVTLRCDPISSHATLYWYQQALGQGPEFLTYFNYEAQPDKSGLPSDRFSAERPEGSISTLTIQRTEQRDSAMYRCASSPMTGGTNTEAFFGQGTRLTVV.

This clonotype was observed a handful of times. V usage is TRBV28 and J usage is TRBJ1-1; possibly TRBD1 for D (5 bases). The germline gives CDR1 MDHEN, CDR2 SYDVKM. The CDR3 has 14 residues. The V gene lost 6 bases and the J gene lost 1 base, with 12 bases spanning the gap. The CDR3 coding sequence is TGTGCCAGCAGGAAGACAGCTTCGAACACTGAAGCTTTCTTT. Translated: CASRKTASNTEAFF.

This clonotype came up a few times. The V and J genes are TRBV20-1 and TRBJ1-2; the D is unclear. The CDR3 totals 12 residues. Trimming shortened V by 1 base and J by 8 bases, and 11 bases separated the two germline ends. Looked up from germline, CDR1 is DFQATT and CDR2 is SNEGSKA (reference sequence). The CDR3 nucleotides are TGCAGTGCTAGAGCCAGAACCTTCGGCTACACCTTC. It yields the protein CSARARTFGYTF.

CDR3 DNA sequence: TGTGCCAGCAACCCGGCGGGCGGGCTAGCAACTGAAGCTTTCTTT. Its translation is CASNPAGGLATEAFF. The chain has TRBV7-2 and TRBJ1-1; the D is unclear. The V gene's germline CDR1 is SGHTA and CDR2 FQGNSA. The V and J ends lost 7 bases and 5 bases respectively, with 20 bases between them. The CDR3 totals 15 residues.

The sample holds a few counts of this clonotype. CDR3 loop: CASSRDLIAFF. The DNA for the CDR3 is TGCGCCAGCAGTCGGGACCTTATAGCTTTCTTT. The chain couples TRBV4-1 to TRBJ1-1; TRBD1 might be the D (5 bases). CDR1 and CDR2 (germline): MGHRA, YSYEKL. The CDR3 sequence is 11 residues long. Trimming cost V 6 bases and J 10 bases, with 12 bases left between them.

The chain couples TRBV5-1 to TRBJ1-2, with 7 bases matching TRBD1. Germline V lookup: CDR1 SGHRS, CDR2 YFSETQ. The CDR3 sequence is 13 residues long. V shed 0 bases and J 11 bases; nucleotides not matched to a gene: 7. The CDR3 region has the DNA TGCGCCAGCAGCTTGGCCGGGACAGAGCGATACACCTTC. Protein: CASSLAGTERYTF.

This clonotype came up a few times. The rearrangement uses TRBV30 and TRBJ1-4; the D is unclear. From germline, CDR1 is GTSNPN and CDR2 SVGIG (reference sequence). Trimming took 8 bases from V and 5 from J, leaving 15 bases between them. This CDR3 is built from 13 residues. CDR3 protein: CAADPERNEKLFF. The CDR3 bases are TGTGCCGCTGATCCCGAAAGGAATGAAAAACTGTTTTTT.

This clonotype turned up a few times. V usage is TRBV18 and J usage is TRBJ2-3, with D perhaps matching TRBD2 (5 bases). With 2 bases removed from V and 2 bases from J, the gap between germline ends came to 8 bases. There are 14 residues in the CDR3. CDR1 and CDR2 (germline): KGHSH, LQKENI. The CDR3 DNA reads TGTGCCAGCTCACCAGGGAGCGTCACAGATACGCAGTATTTT. This codes for CASSPGSVTDTQYF.

V is TRBV6-6 and J is TRBJ2-5; D might be TRBD1 (7 bases). Looked up from germline, CDR1 is MNHNY and CDR2 is SVGAGI (reference sequence). The CDR3 is made up of 15 amino acids. V was trimmed by 6 bases and J by 2 bases, leaving 16 bases between them. In DNA form, the CDR3 reads TGTGCCAGCAGGGGGGGACAGAACCTTCAAGAGACCCAGTACTTC. This encodes CASRGGQNLQETQYF.

V is TRBV29-1 and J is TRBJ1-5; 9 bases match TRBD1. Trimming removed 5 bases from V and 6 bases from J; junction bases left unmatched: 8. Per the germline V gene, CDR1 is SQVTM and CDR2 is ANQGSEA. The CDR3 extends over 14 amino acids. CDR3 sequence: CSVSQGAGGQPQHF. The CDR3 DNA reads as TGCAGCGTTTCACAGGGGGCGGGAGGTCAGCCCCAGCATTTT. The full variable domain, in which reference TRBV29-1 and TRBJ1-5 provide the parts outside the CDR3, is SAVISQKPSRDICQRGTSLTIQCQVDSQVTMMFWYRQQPGQSLTLIATANQGSEATYESGFVIDKFPISRPNLTFSTLTVSNMSPEDSSIYLCSVSQGAGGQPQHFGDGTRLSIL.

This rearrangement joins TRBV5-1 to TRBJ2-2, with TRBD1 matching 12 bases. From germline, CDR1 is SGHRS and CDR2 YFSETQ. This CDR3 contains 18 residues. Germline trimming cut 0 bases from V and 5 bases from J; bases unmatched to any gene: 8. CDR3 loop: CASSLEGQGARATGELFF. The CDR3 bases are TGCGCCAGCAGCTTGGAGGGACAGGGGGCTCGGGCTACCGGGGAGCTGTTTTTT.

J is TRBJ2-1 and V is TRBV14; 8 bases line up with TRBD2. This CDR3 is 15 amino acids long. V trimming: 2 bases; J trimming: 9 bases; junction bases outside the gene matches: 9. CDR1 and CDR2 from the germline V gene are SGHDN and FVKESK. The CDR3 DNA is TGTGCCAGCAGCCAACGTAGCGGGGAATATAGTGAGCAGTTCTTC. It translates to CASSQRSGEYSEQFF.

There are many counts of this clonotype. The chain links TRBV27 to TRBJ2-7; 7 bases are shared with TRBD2. Germline loops: CDR1 MNHEY, CDR2 SMNVEV (reference sequence). After removal of 5 bases from V and 0 bases from J, the junction contained 7 bases not matched to a gene. The CDR3 loop spans 15 amino acids. CDR3 amino acids: CASSPQAGPSYEQYF. The CDR3 coding sequence is TGTGCCAGCAGTCCTCAAGCGGGACCCTCCTACGAGCAGTACTTC.

The rearrangement links TRBV6-1 to TRBJ1-5; D not resolved. The CDR3 is 12 amino acids. Trimming pared 8 bases from V and 1 base from J, leaving 6 bases between. Germline V gene lookup returns CDR1 MNHNS and CDR2 SASEGT. CDR3 nucleotides: TGTGCCAGCGCCAGGAGCAATCAGCCCCAGCATTTT. Encoded protein: CASARSNQPQHF.

This clonotype turned up a few times. The chain has TRBV10-1 and TRBJ2-1; no clear D. This CDR3 has 12 residues. Germline V gene lookup returns CDR1 WNHNN and CDR2 SYGVQD (reference sequence). V lost 5 bases, J lost 4 bases, and 6 bases lay in between. CDR3 nucleotides: TGCGCCAGCAGTCCCCCATACAATGAGCAGTTCTTC. Translating it yields CASSPPYNEQFF.

This clonotype turned up a few times. The J gene is TRBJ2-2, the V gene TRBV12-3 or TRBV12-4, with D perhaps matching TRBD1 (6 bases). Trimming removed 6 bases from V and 0 bases from J, with 8 bases in between. The CDR3 has 14 residues. CDR3 in DNA: TGTGCCAGCAGCCGGGACACGAACACCGGGGAGCTGTTTTTT. This sequence encodes CASSRDTNTGELFF.

In its sample, this clonotype was seen many times. This rearrangement joins TRBV7-3 to TRBJ2-7; 7 nucleotides agree with TRBD1. The trim removed 5 bases at V and 7 bases at J, leaving 11 bases unmatched. This CDR3 region has 14 residues. CDR1 and CDR2 (germline): SGHTA, FQGTGA. CDR3 nucleotide sequence: TGTGCCAGCAGCCCTTCCCCTGACAGGGAGGAGCAGTACTTC. Translation: CASSPSPDREEQYF.

V and J are TRBV7-2 and TRBJ1-2, with 7 bases identical to TRBD1. V was clipped by 3 bases and J by 4 bases; unmatched bases: 5. CDR3 size: 14 residues. The germline CDR1 and CDR2 sequences are SGHTA and FQGNSA. DNA for the CDR3: TGTGCCAGCAGCTTTCCGGGACAGACCTATGGCTACACCTTC. As protein: CASSFPGQTYGYTF. The variable domain in full, completed from reference TRBV7-2 and TRBJ1-2, reads GAGVSQSPSNKVTEKGKDVELRCDPISGHTALYWYRQSLGQGLEFLIYFQGNSAPDKSGLPSDRFSAERTGGSVSTLTIQRTQQEDSAVYLCASSFPGQTYGYTFGSGTRLTVV.

The chain joins TRBV28 to TRBJ2-1; TRBD2 aligns across 7 bases. Germline V gene data show CDR1 as MDHEN and CDR2 as SYDVKM. Trimming cost V 6 bases and J 0 bases; bases outside gene matches: 11. The CDR3 loop spans 17 amino acids. In DNA, the CDR3 is TGTGCCAGCAGGGGGGGGAGCGGAGGGAGCTCCTACAATGAGCAGTTCTTC. As protein: CASRGGSGGSSYNEQFF.

The gene calls are TRBV5-1 and TRBJ2-7, with 10 bases fitting TRBD2. Germline V CDR1 and CDR2: SGHRS, YFSETQ. Trimming took 2 bases from V and 3 from J; bases not matched to a gene: 2. CDR3 size: 14 residues. The CDR3 loop reads CASSFTSGDYEQYF. The CDR3 DNA reads TGCGCCAGCAGCTTCACTAGCGGGGACTACGAGCAGTACTTC.

This clonotype came up many times. This chain joins TRBV5-1 and TRBJ2-1; no reliable D call. Germline V CDR1 and CDR2: SGHRS, YFSETQ. Trimming removed 3 bases at V and 3 bases at J, with 13 bases between. The CDR3 length is 15 residues. The CDR3 coding sequence is TGCGCCAGCAGCTCCGCCCCGGTGGTCTACAATGAGCAGTTCTTC. It yields the protein CASSSAPVVYNEQFF.